Shown below are 2 T cell receptor beta chains from a single sample sequenced in a study of identical twins (dated by TCRdb to about 2016). Preparation of the library involved 5' RACE. The sequencing machine was an Illumina HiSeq 2000. TCRdb took the public reads, trimmed them with fastp at Q25, ran MiXCR for clone calling and kept in-frame beta chains. Under each unique CDR3 protein, matching rows form one entry showing the most common genes and DNA. In this sample the table shows some 560,000 distinct CDR3 sequences, 9.5% to 10% of which occur a single time. The ten largest clones take up under 3% of the sample. In addition, the sample was reused for a study of yellow fever vaccine responses in identical twins.

Sample: PBMCs. The receptor set was obtained from a young woman in good health.

The V and J genes are TRBV6-5 and TRBJ2-3; perhaps D is TRBD1 or TRBD2 (5 bases each). CDR3 length: 14 residues. The V gene's germline CDR1 is MNHEY and CDR2 SVGAGI. V lost 2 bases and J 5 bases, leaving 11 bases between the germline ends. The CDR3 region has the DNA TGTGCCAGCAGTTACGTTGGGGCGGGAGATACGCAGTATTTT. Translating it yields CASSYVGAGDTQYF.

V is TRBV27 and J is TRBJ2-7; the match to TRBD2 covers 12 bases. V dropped 6 bases and J dropped 2; count of bases not matched to a gene: 5. Germline V lookup: CDR1 MNHEY, CDR2 SMNVEV (reference sequence). The CDR3 extends over 15 amino acids. CDR3 loop: CASRTRLAGAYEQYF. The CDR3 coding sequence is TGTGCCAGCAGAACCCGACTAGCGGGGGCCTACGAGCAGTACTTC.